The T cell receptor (beta chain) described here comes from a study of CD8 T cells in acute hepatitis C reinfection. Across the whole study: CD8+ T cells recognizing the HCV NS3-1073 epitope were profiled acutely and after viral clearance. Whole-study findings and limits: Exact CDR3 sharing with other epitopes was rare, possibly method-limited. Around 13 public clonotypes were found regardless of outcome. Acute resolver, follow-up resolver and acute chronic samples had similar high diversity.

Time point: naive CD8 control sorted from an acute-time-point sample. Here immunoSEQ multiplex PCR was the method, and the copy in TCRdb shows in-frame clones only, minus some. The table records over 30,000 clones, approximately 85% of them present only once. A word on this clone: Its antigen is not identified.

The CDR3 consists of 18 residues. The germline gives CDR1 SEHNR, CDR2 FQNEAQ (reference sequence). Trimming at V came to 8 bases and at J to 5 bases, leaving 19 bases not matched to a gene. The rearrangement joins TRBV7-9 to TRBJ2-2, with TRBD2 matching over 8 bases. The sequence derives from a woman under 30 who spontaneously cleared hepatitis C infection. Sequenced input: naive CD8+ T cells from PBMCs. The CDR3 protein is CASDKELVFERGTGELFF. As DNA, the CDR3 is TGTGCCAGCGATAAAGAGCTGGTTTTTGAGCGGGGGACCGGGGAGCTGTTTTTT.